The subject of this entry is one T cell receptor beta chain. V gave up 4 bases and J gave up 1 base, with 11 bases separating them. This CDR3 spans 14 amino acids. CDR1 WNHNN and CDR2 SYGVQD come from the germline V gene (reference sequence). The data are from a study of radiation and T cells in renal cell carcinoma. Documented time point: baseline pretreatment blood. Treatment indicated: 15 Gy SBRT to primary tumor, nephrectomy 4 weeks later. Measured with immunoSEQ multiplex PCR; TCRdb has only the in-frame clones, and not every one. The sample lists 120,000 to 150,000 clones; about 88% were seen once.

This chain connects TRBV10-1 to TRBJ2-7, with D uncertain. This specimen consisted of blood, obtained from a patient whose treatment included radiotherapy and nephrectomy. The TCR originated in a woman aged 70-85 years with renal cell carcinoma. The CDR3 here is CASSGPLGSYEQYF. The CDR3 DNA sequence: TGCGCCAGCAGTGGCCCACTTGGGTCCTACGAGCAGTACTTC.